The rows below give T cell receptor beta chains drawn from one sample of a study of post-analysis software for immune sequencing data. TCRdb independently ran MiXCR on the PCR reads; one entry per CDR3 protein. The sample gives around 700,000 distinct CDR3 sequences, approximately 60% of which show up once; about 11% is in the top ten. Sequencing input: blood. Source of these receptors: a girl aged 2 to 10 with multiple sclerosis. The CDR3 runs from the conserved cysteine through the conserved F or W. The order of the fields is J gene, D gene, V gene, clone size, CDR3 DNA, CDR3 protein. D genes are given only for firm matches. Only some rows state a clone size, as once, few, many or a class for expanded clones.

>TRBJ2-1|TRBD1|TRBV6-5|few
TGTGCCAGCAGTTCCCGGGACAGGGGTTATGAGCAGTTCTTC
CASSSRDRGYEQFF
>TRBJ2-3|.|TRBV7-9|.
TGTGCCAGCAGCGAACATGGGCAGTATTTT
CASSEHGQYF
>TRBJ2-7|TRBD2|TRBV7-3|.
TGTGCCAGCAGCCAAAGCCCTAGCGGGAGGGCGGAAAAGTACGAGCAGTACTTC
CASSQSPSGRAEKYEQYF
>TRBJ2-7|.|TRBV20-1|.
TGCAGTGCCCAGGTTGATCAGGTGTCCCAGTACTTC
CSAQVDQVSQYF
>TRBJ2-5|.|TRBV2|.
TGTGCCAGCAGTGAAAGTGAACTAGATCTGCAGGAGACCCAGTACTTC
CASSESELDLQETQYF
>TRBJ1-2|TRBD1|TRBV28|.
TGTGCCAGCAGTGAGGGGACAGTAGGAGATGGCTACACCTTC
CASSEGTVGDGYTF
>TRBJ2-7|TRBD2|TRBV12-3/TRBV12-4|.
TGTGCCAGCAGTCTCCGGACTAGCGGGGAGATGAGCTCCTACAATGAGCAGTACTTC
CASSLRTSGEMSSYNEQYF
>TRBJ2-7|TRBD2|TRBV20-1|few
TGCAGTGCTAGCTGGGGGAGCGGGAGGGCCGTAGATGAGCAGTACTTC
CSASWGSGRAVDEQYF
>TRBJ1-1|TRBD1|TRBV7-2|.
TGTGCCAGCAGCCCACGGGTGGACAGGCCCGCTTTCTTT
CASSPRVDRPAFF
>TRBJ2-7|.|TRBV9|few
TGTGCCAGCAGCGTCGCGGTGGCCGCCTACGAGCAGTACTTC
CASSVAVAAYEQYF
>TRBJ1-1|.|TRBV5-5|.
TGTGCCAGCGGCCCTGAGGAGAAAGCTTTCTTT
CASGPEEKAFF
>TRBJ1-1|.|TRBV4-1|once
TGCGCCAGCAGGACCGGGCCGATGAACACTGAAGCTTTCTTT
CASRTGPMNTEAFF
>TRBJ2-7|TRBD2|TRBV20-1|.
TGCAGTGCTAGTTCAAGCGGGAGTAAGATCGAGTACGAGCAGTACTTC
CSASSSGSKIEYEQYF